The rows below give T cell receptor beta chains drawn from one sample of a study of OX40 agonist ivuxolimab in advanced cancers. Profiling relied on immunoSEQ multiplex PCR, and the TCRdb table lists in-frame clones only, not all of them. The sample includes roughly 53,000 clones, roughly 84% of them seen just once. The starting material was CD4+ or CD8+ T cells sorted from blood, obtained in a trial of the OX40 agonist ivuxolimab. The receptor set was obtained from an adult with an advanced solid tumor such as melanoma, head and neck, liver or kidney cancer. The CDR3 runs from the conserved cysteine through the conserved F or W. Fields, in order: V gene, clone size, J gene, D gene, CDR3 protein, CDR3 DNA. D genes are given only for firm matches. Only part of the rows carry a size: once, few, many, or a class if the clone is expanded.

TRBV28	-	TRBJ2-7	TRBD2	CASKLAGDKQYF	TGTGCCAGCAAACTAGCGGGAGACAAGCAGTACTTC
TRBV28	-	TRBJ1-2	-	CASTEGGGFYGYTF	TGTGCCAGCACCGAGGGGGGGGGCTTCTATGGCTACACCTTC
TRBV5-1	once	TRBJ2-5	-	CASSLLGGGTQYF	TGCGCCAGCAGCTTGCTTGGTGGAGGGACCCAGTACTTC
TRBV5-1	-	TRBJ2-6	-	CASSLGATGANVLTF	TGCGCCAGCAGCTTGGGTGCAACTGGGGCCAACGTCCTGACTTTC
TRBV2	once	TRBJ2-5	-	CASSAELQGGRETQYF	TGTGCCAGCAGTGCCGAACTCCAGGGGGGACGGGAGACCCAGTACTTC
TRBV7-7	-	TRBJ2-5	-	CASSPLGETQYF	TGTGCCAGCAGCCCCCTGGGGGAGACCCAGTACTTC
TRBV11-3	-	TRBJ1-1	-	CASSLDGYTEAFF	TGTGCCAGCAGCTTAGATGGGTACACTGAAGCTTTCTTT
TRBV28	-	TRBJ2-1	-	CASSFNPGQPWNEQFF	TGTGCCAGCAGTTTTAATCCCGGGCAGCCTTGGAATGAGCAGTTCTTC
TRBV30	-	TRBJ2-3	-	CAWGRLGDTQYF	TGTGCCTGGGGACGCCTCGGAGATACGCAGTATTTT
TRBV12-5	once	TRBJ1-3	-	CASGMGDIGSGNTIYF	TGTGCTAGTGGTATGGGGGACATCGGCTCTGGAAACACCATATATTTT
TRBV9	-	TRBJ2-1	-	CASSVSGIVYNEQFF	TGTGCCAGCAGCGTCTCCGGGATAGTCTACAATGAGCAGTTCTTC
TRBV5-5	-	TRBJ2-5	-	CASSFTGHSKNTETQYF	TGTGCCAGCAGCTTTACGGGACACTCGAAGAACACGGAGACCCAGTACTTC
TRBV5-6	few	TRBJ2-5	TRBD2	CASSLGLAGGPNAETQYF	TGTGCCAGCAGCTTGGGACTAGCGGGAGGGCCGAATGCAGAGACCCAGTACTTC
TRBV7-9	-	TRBJ2-5	-	CASSFTGPETQYF	TGTGCCAGCAGCTTTACAGGGCCTGAGACCCAGTACTTC
TRBV5-1	-	TRBJ2-2	-	CASRSPGVNTGELFF	TGCGCCAGCAGGTCCCCGGGGGTGAACACCGGGGAGCTGTTTTTT
TRBV6-1	few	TRBJ1-2	-	CASSEAPWGDYYGYTF	TGTGCCAGCAGTGAAGCCCCCTGGGGGGATTACTATGGCTACACCTTC
TRBV5-4	-	TRBJ2-5	-	CASSPEQGGETQYF	TGTGCCAGCAGCCCCGAGCAGGGCGGGGAGACCCAGTACTTC
TRBV19	-	TRBJ1-3	-	CASSIDRGTTGNTIYF	TGTGCCAGTAGTATAGATCGTGGGACGACTGGAAACACCATATATTTT
TRBV5-6	-	TRBJ2-2	-	CASSYPSGTGELFF	TGTGCCAGCAGCTACCCATCGGGCACCGGGGAGCTGTTTTTT
TRBV9	-	TRBJ2-2	TRBD1	CASSVVVGTGNPGELFF	TGTGCCAGCAGCGTAGTAGTCGGGACAGGGAACCCCGGGGAGCTGTTTTTT
TRBV7-2	-	TRBJ2-1	TRBD2	CASSPPSGGSYNEQFF	TGTGCCAGCAGCCCCCCCAGCGGGGGCTCCTACAATGAGCAGTTCTTC
TRBV5-1	-	TRBJ2-1	TRBD1	CASSQGTGGGHEQFF	TGCGCCAGCAGCCAGGGGACAGGGGGTGGACATGAGCAGTTCTTC
TRBV7-2	-	TRBJ2-1	TRBD1	CASSLAPGQLGLGEQFF	TGTGCCAGCAGCTTAGCCCCGGGACAGTTAGGGTTGGGTGAGCAGTTCTTC
TRBV2	-	TRBJ2-3	-	CASSAGPWDTQYF	TGTGCCAGCAGTGCAGGCCCTTGGGATACGCAGTATTTT
TRBV11-2	once	TRBJ2-1	-	CASSTVSGRRSYNEQFF	TGTGCCAGCAGCACCGTCAGCGGAAGAAGATCGTACAATGAGCAGTTCTTC
TRBV27	-	TRBJ2-1	-	CASSLSRGDNEQFF	TGTGCCAGCAGTTTATCGAGGGGGGACAATGAGCAGTTCTTC
TRBV27	once	TRBJ2-1	TRBD2	CASRSGLADYNEQFF	TGTGCCAGCAGGTCAGGACTAGCGGACTACAATGAGCAGTTCTTC
TRBV6-1	once	TRBJ2-5	-	CASSEVLGARETQYF	TGTGCCAGCAGTGAAGTGCTGGGGGCGCGGGAGACCCAGTACTTC
TRBV5-1	-	TRBJ2-2	-	CASSFGFTGGATGELFF	TGCGCCAGCAGCTTCGGCTTCACAGGGGGGGCAACCGGGGAGCTGTTTTTT
TRBV30	-	TRBJ2-2	-	CAGGTGELFF	TGTGCCGGGGGGACCGGGGAGCTGTTTTTT
TRBV28	-	TRBJ2-7	TRBD1	CASRDRVSYEQYF	TGTGCCAGCCGGGACAGGGTCTCCTACGAGCAGTACTTC
TRBV30	-	TRBJ1-1	TRBD1	CAWRTGGRTEAFF	TGTGCCTGGAGGACAGGGGGCAGAACTGAAGCTTTCTTT
TRBV19	-	TRBJ2-2	TRBD1	CASRQGAGGELFF	TGTGCCAGTAGACAGGGGGCGGGCGGGGAGCTGTTTTTT
TRBV27	-	TRBJ1-2	-	CASRNPGVAGYTF	TGTGCCAGCAGGAATCCGGGGGTAGCTGGCTACACCTTC
TRBV5-1	once	TRBJ2-3	TRBD2	CASSPISGGGTDTQYF	TGCGCCAGCAGCCCCATTAGCGGGGGAGGCACAGATACGCAGTATTTT
TRBV7-2	-	TRBJ2-3	TRBD2	CASSLDASGVQGTQYF	TGTGCCAGCAGCTTAGACGCTAGCGGGGTCCAGGGTACGCAGTATTTT
TRBV2	-	TRBJ1-5	-	CASSWDTRLNQPQHF	TGTGCCAGCAGTTGGGACACCCGTTTGAATCAGCCCCAGCATTTT
TRBV6-4	-	TRBJ1-1	-	CASSDPTGPNTEAFF	TGTGCCAGCAGTGACCCAACAGGACCGAACACTGAAGCTTTCTTT
TRBV5-1	-	TRBJ2-7	-	CASSSGQRTGEQYF	TGCGCCAGCAGCTCCGGGCAAAGGACTGGCGAGCAGTACTTC
TRBV29-1	-	TRBJ2-3	-	CSVVGRQTSTDTQYF	TGCAGCGTTGTAGGGAGGCAGACCTCCACAGATACGCAGTATTTT
TRBV5-6	-	TRBJ2-3	-	CASSALAYTQYF	TGTGCCAGCAGCGCTTTGGCCTATACGCAGTATTTT
TRBV6-5	-	TRBJ2-5	-	CASSYSVGQETQYF	TGTGCCAGCAGTTACTCCGTAGGTCAAGAGACCCAGTACTTC
TRBV28	-	TRBJ2-1	-	CASSFLSYNEQFF	TGTGCCAGCAGTTTTCTCTCCTACAATGAGCAGTTCTTC
TRBV19	-	TRBJ2-2	TRBD2	CASSGLGLAGAGELFF	TGTGCCAGTAGTGGTTTAGGACTAGCGGGAGCCGGGGAGCTGTTTTTT
TRBV6-6	-	TRBJ2-1	TRBD2	CASGTSGRNEQFF	TGTGCATCCGGGACTAGCGGGAGAAATGAGCAGTTCTTC
TRBV27	-	TRBJ1-3	-	CASRALASGNTIYF	TGTGCCAGCAGGGCTCTCGCCTCTGGAAACACCATATATTTT
TRBV11-3	-	TRBJ2-3	-	CASSLTGGDTQYF	TGTGCCAGCAGCTTGACGGGTGGAGATACGCAGTATTTT
TRBV2	-	TRBJ2-4	-	CASRGSSAKNIQYF	TGTGCCAGCAGGGGGTCTTCAGCCAAAAACATTCAGTACTTC
TRBV29-1	-	TRBJ1-2	-	CSVGVRDGYTF	TGCAGCGTTGGGGTCCGGGATGGCTACACCTTC
TRBV5-1	once	TRBJ2-1	-	CASSLVVGGEQFF	TGCGCCAGCAGCTTGGTAGTGGGGGGTGAGCAGTTCTTC
TRBV27	-	TRBJ2-3	-	CASSWSSWGTDTQYF	TGTGCCAGCAGTTGGAGCTCCTGGGGCACAGATACGCAGTATTTT
TRBV19	-	TRBJ1-1	TRBD1	CASSFPLDRGREAFF	TGTGCCAGTAGTTTTCCCCTTGACAGGGGGCGTGAAGCTTTCTTT